This TCR beta chain was recovered during a study of Graves' ophthalmopathy and Graves' hyperthyroidism. Findings and limits, study-wide: Ophthalmopathy could be told apart from stable hyperthyroidism by a 13-signature model (about 90% sensitivity, approximately 81% specificity).

V shed 0 bases, J shed 6 bases, and the junction held 8 bases outside the gene matches. The CDR3 is made up of 16 amino acids. Looked up from germline, CDR1 is DFQATT and CDR2 is SNEGSKA (reference sequence). RNA transcripts were the source from which TCR beta CDR3 regions were amplified. An initial RT-PCR round employing HTBI primers preceded a second-round multiplex PCR. Via MiXCR, TCRdb re-called the multiplex PCR reads, giving one row per CDR3 protein. The sample lists hundreds of thousands of distinct CDR3 sequences; around a fifth were seen once. Certain patients were not enrolled. These were patients with other autoimmune diseases, uncontrolled infections, pregnancy or lactation. This clonotype was recorded many times. Its antigen is undetermined.

The rearrangement joins TRBV20-1 to TRBJ2-5; TRBD2 matches at 12 bases. Sequences were obtained from peripheral blood. This TCR was recovered from a woman younger than 35 with stable Graves' hyperthyroidism. Some clones in this sample may be carry-over from other donors' samples. The CDR3 sequence is CSARDAVRTSGKTQYF. The CDR3 bases are TGCAGTGCTAGAGATGCGGTCCGGACTAGCGGGAAGACCCAGTACTTC.